The rows below give T cell receptor beta chains drawn from one sample of a study of cytomegalovirus exposure and HLA in healthy donors. TCRdb keeps only in-frame clones here, not all; method: immunoSEQ multiplex PCR. The sample lists fewer than 80,000 clones, less than 80% occurring once. Sequencing was done on a sample of PBMCs. Receptors were obtained from a woman in her 50s in good health and CMV-seropositive. Both conserved end residues are trimmed from each CDR3.

j_gene | v_gene | CDR3aa
TRBJ1-6 | TRBV30 | AWSVGPGWSYNSPLH
TRBJ1-2 | TRBV2 | ASSEQDRYDYGYT
TRBJ1-3 | TRBV9 | ASSVATTRDTLNTIY
TRBJ1-6 | TRBV9 | ASSVIGGNSPLH
TRBJ2-1 | TRBV9 | ASSVAVAGVEQF
TRBJ2-3 | TRBV9 | ASSGGDFPGSTDTQY
TRBJ2-1 | TRBV2 | AINDRPYNEQF
TRBJ2-7 | TRBV7-9 | SSSRAYEQY
TRBJ1-5 | TRBV28 | AIAKSMEPQH
TRBJ1-3 | TRBV28 | ASSLAQGNSGNTIY
TRBJ2-2 | TRBV9 | ASSAASGGPNTGELF
TRBJ1-1 | TRBV4-2 | ASSQLGRQGTTEAF
TRBJ1-5 | TRBV10-1 | ASSEYRDRINQPQH
TRBJ1-1 | TRBV2 | ASSEAQNTEAF
TRBJ1-1 | TRBV19 | ASSLRIEAF
TRBJ1-1 | TRBV15 | ATSSGTPQGALGPGTEAF
TRBJ2-1 | TRBV7-3 | ASSLTYRAGGRNEQF
TRBJ2-1 | TRBV6-5 | ASSYDSEQF
TRBJ2-2 | TRBV11-3 | ASSLGTSRGELF
TRBJ2-1 | TRBV5-1 | ASSLGGSSYNEQF
TRBJ1-1 | TRBV11-2 | ASSFGQGIVSNTEAF
TRBJ1-1 | TRBV9 | ASSVRDVNTEAF
TRBJ1-5 | TRBV29-1 | SVARESNQPQH
TRBJ1-2 | TRBV6-6 | ASSLYGYT
TRBJ1-1 | TRBV27 | ASSLTTGGTEAF
TRBJ2-5 | TRBV9 | ASSYGSGETQY
TRBJ2-2 | TRBV10-2 | ASRERSNTGELF
TRBJ2-2 | TRBV30 | AWSPGTGNTGELF
TRBJ2-2 | TRBV5-4 | ASRSPSGGETGELF
TRBJ1-6 | TRBV5-1 | ASSRRGLEVLAGSPLH
TRBJ1-5 | TRBV5-4 | ASSLAGGKQPQH
TRBJ1-6 | TRBV7-9 | ASSRERSYNSPLH
TRBJ1-1 | TRBV5-1 | ASSLVPGDYTEAF
TRBJ1-4 | TRBV5-1 | ASSLGGATNEKLF
TRBJ2-1 | TRBV14 | ASSFGGNNEQF
TRBJ2-5 | TRBV5-4 | ASSRSGGRQETQY
TRBJ1-2 | TRBV18 | ASSPPATVVNYGYT
TRBJ2-1 | TRBV11-3 | ASSLRLAQF
TRBJ1-1 | TRBV10-3 | AISYRGMNTEAF
TRBJ1-1 | TRBV9 | ASSVDGDRNTEAF
TRBJ1-5 | TRBV5-1 | ASSIDSSNQPQH
TRBJ2-1 | TRBV9 | ASSESLGRYNEQF
TRBJ1-5 | TRBV7-9 | SSSPPAGTPSNQPQH
TRBJ1-1 | TRBV9 | ASSGRQPNTEAF
TRBJ2-5 | TRBV30 | AWSVGSAGQETQY
TRBJ2-5 | TRBV6-6 | ASTLDGVETQY